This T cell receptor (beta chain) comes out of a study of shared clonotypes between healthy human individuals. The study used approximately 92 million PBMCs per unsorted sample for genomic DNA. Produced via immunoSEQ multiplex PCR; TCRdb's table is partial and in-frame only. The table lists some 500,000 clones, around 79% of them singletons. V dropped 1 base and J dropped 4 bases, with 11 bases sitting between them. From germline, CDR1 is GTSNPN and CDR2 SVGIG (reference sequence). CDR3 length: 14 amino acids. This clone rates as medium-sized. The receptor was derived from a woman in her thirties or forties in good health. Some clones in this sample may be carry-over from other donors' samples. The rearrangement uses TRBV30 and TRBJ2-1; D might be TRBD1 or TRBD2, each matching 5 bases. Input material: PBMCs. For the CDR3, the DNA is TGTGCCTGGAGTGGGGGGATCCCTTACAATGAGCAGTTCTTC. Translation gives CAWSGGIPYNEQFF.